The 17 T cell receptor beta chains listed next were all sequenced from one sample in a study of memory B cells and T cells in multiple sclerosis listed by TCRdb under 2018. Antigens of these TCRs are unknown. Autoproliferating (CFSEdim) and non-proliferating (CFSEhi) T cell fractions were sequenced separately after stimulus-free culture of CFSE-labeled PBMCs. A total of about 5x10^7 CFSE-labeled PBMCs were cultured for less than 8 days without stimulus, and replicate wells were then pooled. The receptor library was made with the immunoSEQ multiplex PCR assay. Held by TCRdb, this immuneACCESS table contains in-frame sequences only and omits some clones. Under half of the omission traces to an unresolved V gene where checked; the cause of the rest is unknown. The sample table shows over 35,000 clones, and approximately 80% are seen once. The top ten hold approximately 1.2% of the sample. The sequenced sample was PBMCs from blood kept in culture. These receptor sequences come from a human donor with multiple sclerosis.

The rearrangement uses TRBV27 and TRBJ1-6; D unresolved. CDR3 length: 16 residues. Trimming pared 2 bases from V and 0 bases from J, leaving 8 bases between. Germline V gene sequence: CDR1 MNHEY, CDR2 SMNVEV (reference sequence). The CDR3 DNA reads TGTGCCAGCAGTTTAAGGCCAGACTCCTATAATTCACCCCTCCACTTT. It yields the protein CASSLRPDSYNSPLHF.

The chain is built from TRBV19 and TRBJ1-5; D is undetermined. CDR3 size: 15 residues. Trimming pared 5 bases from V and 0 bases from J, leaving 11 bases between. Germline CDR1 reads LNHDA; CDR2 reads SQIVND (reference sequence). The CDR3 DNA is TGTGCCAGTAGTCGGACGTATCATAGCAATCAGCCCCAGCATTTT. Protein sequence: CASSRTYHSNQPQHF.

This chain connects TRBV6-1 to TRBJ1-6; D call uncertain. V lost 4 bases to trimming and J lost 9 bases, with 19 bases between them. The CDR3 is 16 amino acids. The germline CDR1 and CDR2 sequences are MNHNS and SASEGT. The DNA for the CDR3 is TGTGCCAGCAGTGTAATCCCTGGCGTGGAGGGTTCACCCCTCCACTTT. It encodes CASSVIPGVEGSPLHF.

Worth noting for this clone: Other DNA sequences within the sample encode an identical CDR3. The chain is built from TRBV19 and TRBJ2-7, with 12 bases identical to TRBD1. The CDR3 has 16 amino acids. Per germline, CDR1 LNHDA and CDR2 SQIVND (reference sequence). The V segment lost 3 bases and the J segment 7 bases; nucleotides outside the gene matches: 10. CDR3 amino acids: CASSMFPGQGALEQYF. The DNA for the CDR3 is TGTGCCAGTAGTATGTTCCCGGGACAGGGGGCGCTGGAGCAGTACTTC.

The count of this clone is one. The chain carries TRBV7-2 and TRBJ1-1; D remains ambiguous. Germline CDR1 SGHTA, CDR2 FQGNSA. The CDR3 is made up of 13 amino acids. The V end was cut by 8 bases, the J end by 1 base, with 11 bases between. This CDR3 is CASRPGSNTEAFF. The DNA of the CDR3 is TGTGCCAGCCGGCCTGGGTCGAACACTGAAGCTTTCTTT.

The rearrangement joins TRBV23-1 to TRBJ2-7; no definite D call. Being an ORF, TRBV23-1 has a function that is uncertain. V was trimmed by 4 bases and J by 5 bases, leaving 6 bases between them. The CDR3 covers 11 residues. The CDR3 DNA sequence: TGCGCCAGCAGTCTGGGCGACGAGCAGTACTTC. Its translation: CASSLGDEQYF.

This clone has only one observation. The chain joins TRBV10-3 to TRBJ1-1; D not certain. V was clipped by 6 bases and J by 0 bases, with 8 bases between them. The germline V gene has CDR1 ENHRY and CDR2 SYGVKD. The CDR3 loop spans 13 amino acids. In DNA, the CDR3 is TGTGCCATCAGGCCGGGCGTGAACACTGAAGCTTTCTTT. Amino acid sequence: CAIRPGVNTEAFF.

The CDR3 loop is CALTTDGEQYF. The CDR3 DNA follows: TGTGCCTTAACGACAGACGGCGAGCAGTACTTC. The chain links TRBV10-3 to TRBJ2-7; tentative D call: TRBD1 (5 bases). The germline V gene has CDR1 ENHRY and CDR2 SYGVKD. The CDR3 runs to 11 residues. Deletions cut 11 bases from V and 6 bases from J, with 14 bases between.

This clone was seen only a few times. V gene TRBV4-1 combines with J gene TRBJ2-3; no clear D. Trimming took 0 bases from V and 6 from J, leaving 13 bases between them. This CDR3 has 15 residues. Germline values: CDR1 MGHRA, CDR2 YSYEKL. The CDR3 reads CASSQDPTFGDTQYF. CDR3 nucleotide sequence: TGCGCCAGCAGCCAAGACCCGACTTTCGGGGATACGCAGTATTTT.

The rearrangement joins TRBV19 to TRBJ2-3, with TRBD1 matching 8 bases. The ends lost 4 bases at V and 5 bases at J; junction bases unmatched: 8. Germline V gene data show CDR1 as LNHDA and CDR2 as SQIVND (reference sequence). This CDR3 has 15 amino acids. The CDR3 DNA is TGTGCCAGTAGTAGAGACAGGGGACGAGGAGATACGCAGTATTTT. It codes for CASSRDRGRGDTQYF. The full variable domain, completed using reference TRBV19 and TRBJ2-3, is DGGITQSPKYLFRKEGQNVTLSCEQNLNHDAMYWYRQDPGQGLRLIYYSQIVNDFQKGDIAEGYSVSREKKESFPLTVTSAQKNPTAFYLCASSRDRGRGDTQYFGPGTRLTVL.

The chain joins TRBV28 to TRBJ2-5; weak D call: TRBD1 (6 bases). The CDR3 is 12 amino acids. Germline values: CDR1 MDHEN, CDR2 SYDVKM. Trimming pared 2 bases from V and 5 bases from J, leaving 6 bases between. CDR3 DNA sequence: TGTGCCAGCAGTTTAAGGGGGGAGACCCAGTACTTC. Amino acid sequence: CASSLRGETQYF.

The DNA of the CDR3 is TGTGCCAGCAGTGGAGACAGCTCCTACGAGCAGTACTTC. It yields the protein CASSGDSSYEQYF. V gene TRBV4-2 combines with J gene TRBJ2-7, with D possibly being TRBD1 (5 bases). This CDR3 is 13 amino acids long. Germline CDR1 reads LGHNA; CDR2 reads YNFKEQ. V was shortened by 6 bases and J by 0 bases, with 9 bases between the two germline ends.

This clone appeared once. V gene TRBV28 combines with J gene TRBJ2-4, with no clear D. The germline gives CDR1 MDHEN, CDR2 SYDVKM. There are 12 residues in the CDR3. The V and J ends lost 4 bases and 7 bases respectively, with 8 bases between them. In nucleotides, the CDR3 is TGTGCCAGCAGTTCGGGCCCCAACATTCAGTACTTC. Translated, it gives CASSSGPNIQYF.

This clone was recorded a few times. The chain recombines TRBV28 with TRBJ1-2; D is ambiguous. Trimming took 10 bases from V and 5 from J, leaving 8 bases between them. The CDR3 has 10 residues. Germline CDR1 reads MDHEN; CDR2 reads SYDVKM. CDR3 region: CANAGYGYTF. CDR3 nucleotide sequence: TGTGCCAACGCGGGGTATGGCTACACCTTC.

The chain joins TRBV2 to TRBJ2-7; D possibly matches TRBD1 or TRBD2 (5 bases each). V was clipped by 2 bases and J by 6 bases, with 14 bases between them. Per germline, CDR1 SNHLY and CDR2 FYNNEI. The CDR3 totals 14 residues. The DNA for the CDR3 is TGTGCCAGCAGTGAACGAGGGGCACTCGTCGAGCAGTACTTC. It yields the protein CASSERGALVEQYF.

The chain recombines TRBV10-3 with TRBJ2-5, with unresolved D. The CDR3 contains 12 residues. Germline CDR1 reads ENHRY; CDR2 reads SYGVKD. V was cut by 5 bases and J by 0 bases, with 4 bases left in between. CDR3 region: CAISPDQETQYF. The CDR3 coding sequence is TGTGCCATCAGTCCGGACCAAGAGACCCAGTACTTC.

This clone was picked up a small number of times. This chain uses TRBV7-2 with TRBJ2-2; TRBD1 or TRBD2 may be the D gene (5 bases each). In germline, CDR1 is SGHTA, CDR2 FQGNSA. V lost 5 bases, J lost 3 bases, and 13 bases lay in between. The CDR3 runs 15 residues. The CDR3 here is CASSRRGPDTGELFF. The CDR3 bases are TGTGCCAGCAGCCGTAGGGGACCAGACACCGGGGAGCTGTTTTTT.